The 18 T cell receptor beta chains in this list originate from one sample, sequenced in a study of response to subunit inactivated influenza vaccine. TCRdb recomputed calls from the RT-PCR reads with MiXCR, one row per CDR3 protein. This sample carries about 500,000 distinct CDR3 sequences, 16% of them seen once, and the ten largest clones take roughly 3%. Sequencing used CD4+ T cells sorted from PBMCs, obtained less than 30 months after vaccination. The receptors here all came from a man aged 50-75 years who received an inactivated influenza vaccine.

The chain carries TRBV4-1 and TRBJ1-1; D remains ambiguous. Per germline, CDR1 MGHRA and CDR2 YSYEKL. V shed 0 bases and J shed 10 bases, with 12 bases lying between them. The CDR3 is 13 amino acids. CDR3 sequence: CASSQDRAEGAFF. The CDR3 DNA reads TGCGCCAGCAGCCAAGATAGGGCTGAGGGAGCTTTCTTT.

This sequence joins TRBV9 and TRBJ2-2; D ambiguous. The CDR3 totals 15 residues. Trimming removed 3 bases at V and 2 bases at J, with 11 bases between. The germline V gene has CDR1 SGDLS and CDR2 YYNGEE. CDR3: CASSAGPRNTGELFF. The CDR3 DNA follows: TGTGCCAGCAGCGCCGGGCCACGCAACACCGGGGAGCTGTTTTTT.

The rearrangement links TRBV13 to TRBJ2-1; 13 nucleotides line up with TRBD2. The CDR3 totals 18 residues. V gave up 2 bases and J gave up 3 bases; unmatched junction bases: 7. From germline, CDR1 is PRHDT and CDR2 FYEKMQ (reference sequence). The CDR3 nucleotides are TGTGCCAGCAGCTTAAAGACTAGCGGGGGGCGGAACTACAATGAGCAGTTCTTC. This gives the protein CASSLKTSGGRNYNEQFF.

This clonotype was recorded a few times. The chain uses TRBV20-1 and TRBJ2-1; 7 bases map to TRBD2. The CDR3 is 14 residues long. The V gene end was trimmed by 4 bases and the J gene end by 4 bases; junction bases not matched to a gene: 7. Germline loops: CDR1 DFQATT, CDR2 SNEGSKA (reference sequence). The CDR3 protein is CSANEAGLYNEQFF. As DNA, the CDR3 is TGCAGTGCTAACGAAGCGGGGCTATACAATGAGCAGTTCTTC.

The chain carries TRBV12-3 or TRBV12-4 and TRBJ1-5, with a weak D call TRBD1 (6 bases). The V end was cut by 5 bases, the J end by 7 bases, with 18 bases between. CDR3 length: 15 residues. DNA of the CDR3: TGTGCCAGCAGTATGTACAGGGACGGTGGCCAGCCCCAGCATTTT. It translates to CASSMYRDGGQPQHF.

In nucleotides, the CDR3 is TGTGCCAGCAGTCCAGGGGGGTCGATGGCTGAAGCTTTCTTT. It encodes CASSPGGSMAEAFF. The gene calls are TRBV12-3 or TRBV12-4 and TRBJ1-1; TRBD1 matches at 7 bases. CDR3 length equals 14 residues. V gave up 5 bases and J gave up 6 bases; unmatched junction bases: 9.

The rearrangement uses TRBV20-1 and TRBJ2-3; TRBD2 matches at 9 bases. V trimming: 1 base; J trimming: 4 bases; junction bases outside the gene matches: 9. Germline CDR1 and CDR2: DFQATT and SNEGSKA (reference sequence). This CDR3 is 16 amino acids long. The CDR3 sequence: CSARGSGSGGSDTQYF. CDR3 coding DNA: TGCAGTGCTAGAGGATCTGGTAGCGGGGGATCAGATACGCAGTATTTT.

The chain has TRBV15 and TRBJ1-5; D is unresolved. Trimming shortened V by 5 bases and J by 0 bases, and 14 bases separated the two germline ends. The CDR3 sequence is 16 residues long. The germline gives CDR1 LNHNV, CDR2 YYDKDF (reference sequence). This CDR3 reads CATSPYLSYSNQPQHF. CDR3 coding DNA: TGTGCCACCAGCCCATATCTGAGTTATAGCAATCAGCCCCAGCATTTT.

This clonotype has a handful of counts. V and J are TRBV24-1 and TRBJ1-1; no clear D. V gave up 6 bases and J gave up 5 bases, with 15 bases separating them. The V gene's germline CDR1 is KGHDR and CDR2 SFDVKD. The CDR3 covers 14 residues. CDR3 sequence reads: CATSRTAVRTEAFF. The DNA of the CDR3 is TGTGCCACCAGTCGAACGGCCGTTCGGACTGAAGCTTTCTTT.

This sequence joins TRBV4-2 and TRBJ2-2; no definite D call. The V gene lost 1 base and the J gene lost 2 bases, with 8 bases spanning the gap. CDR3 length: 15 amino acids. Germline V gene sequence: CDR1 LGHNA, CDR2 YNFKEQ. In DNA, the CDR3 is TGTGCCAGCAGCCAAGCCTCAGATAACACCGGGGAGCTGTTTTTT. It translates to CASSQASDNTGELFF.

This clonotype turned up a few times. This chain uses TRBV7-2 with TRBJ1-4; 7 bases are a match to TRBD1. The CDR3 has 14 residues. Germline V gene sequence: CDR1 SGHTA, CDR2 FQGNSA. V trimming: 5 bases; J trimming: 11 bases; junction bases outside the gene matches: 11. This CDR3 reads CASSPPGGWGKLFF. The CDR3 region has the DNA TGTGCCAGCAGCCCCCCAGGGGGGTGGGGGAAACTGTTTTTT.

This clonotype was found a few times. The chain combines TRBV5-4 with TRBJ2-1, with 15 positions matching TRBD2. Germline CDR1 SGHNT, CDR2 YYREEE (reference sequence). The V gene end was trimmed by 4 bases and the J gene end by 3 bases; junction bases not matched to a gene: 8. The CDR3 is 18 amino acids. CDR3 loop: CASSGGTSGGFGYNEQFF. The CDR3 DNA reads TGTGCCAGCAGCGGCGGGACTAGCGGGGGGTTCGGCTACAATGAGCAGTTCTTC.

The rearrangement links TRBV11-2 to TRBJ1-4; D not resolved. The CDR3 contains 14 residues. The V gene lost 3 bases and the J gene lost 7 bases, with 12 bases spanning the gap. CDR1 SGHAT and CDR2 FQNNGV come from the germline V gene. CDR3 nucleotides: TGTGCCAGCAGCTTCTTTGGGCGTGGTGAAAAACTGTTTTTT. Translation: CASSFFGRGEKLFF.

The genes are TRBV3-1 and TRBJ1-4, with TRBD1 matching 8 bases. Germline-derived CDR1 and CDR2 are LGHDT and YNNKEL (reference sequence). The junction had 14 bases not matched to a gene; V was cut back by 10 bases and J by 7 bases. The CDR3 has 15 residues. For the CDR3, the DNA is TGTGCCACCGGACAGGGTAGTGTTCGGACTGAAAAACTGTTTTTT. It codes for CATGQGSVRTEKLFF.

The chain has TRBV12-3 or TRBV12-4 and TRBJ2-7; D might be TRBD1 (6 bases). V was clipped by 3 bases and J by 3 bases, with 12 bases between them. CDR3 length: 14 residues. DNA for the CDR3: TGTGCCAGCAGTTTTGGGGACACAGACTACGAGCAGTACTTC. It translates to CASSFGDTDYEQYF.

This clonotype has at least ten counts. The chain uses TRBV29-1 and TRBJ2-5; 8 bases map to TRBD1. The germline CDR1 and CDR2 sequences are SQVTM and ANQGSEA. The junction had 7 bases not matched to a gene; V was cut back by 6 bases and J by 4 bases. This CDR3 has 13 residues. CDR3 nucleotides: TGCAGCGTAGGACAGGGTAAAGGAGAGACCCAGTACTTC. Translating gives CSVGQGKGETQYF.

The chain carries TRBV28 and TRBJ2-5; 7 bases agree with TRBD2. Trimming took 3 bases from V and 1 from J; bases not matched to a gene: 5. Per germline, CDR1 MDHEN and CDR2 SYDVKM. CDR3 length equals 15 residues. CDR3 region: CASSFGGRVQETQYF. CDR3 sequence (DNA): TGTGCCAGCAGTTTTGGGGGGAGGGTCCAAGAGACCCAGTACTTC.

The chain recombines TRBV20-1 with TRBJ2-4; D gene unclear. Germline CDR1 is DFQATT and CDR2 is SNEGSKA (reference sequence). CDR3 length: 16 residues. Trimming cost V 1 base and J 2 bases, with 15 bases left between them. The CDR3 protein is CSARGVLSLTKNIQYF. The CDR3 DNA is TGCAGTGCTAGAGGGGTTTTGAGCCTTACCAAAAACATTCAGTACTTC.